These 14 T cell receptor beta chains came from one sample sequenced in a study of blood T cell repertoires in COVID-19. Some clones are missing from TCRdb's copy, which holds only in-frame ones; the method was immunoSEQ multiplex PCR. The repertoire holds about 280,000 clones, with around nine tenths as singletons. The sample consisted of peripheral blood. These receptor sequences come from a middle-aged man with active or convalescent COVID-19.

The CDR3 sequence is CASNLPGGPTDTQYF. The CDR3 nucleotides are TGTGCCAGCAACCTACCAGGAGGGCCCACAGATACGCAGTATTTT. This chain connects TRBV7-8 to TRBJ2-3; the D gene is possibly TRBD2 (6 bases). Trimming took off 7 bases at V and 2 bases at J, with 16 bases between the two ends. The CDR3 has 15 residues. Looked up from germline, CDR1 is SGHVS and CDR2 is FQNEAQ.

The gene calls are TRBV13 and TRBJ1-2; TRBD1 might be the D (6 bases). Per germline, CDR1 PRHDT and CDR2 FYEKMQ (reference sequence). This CDR3 has 13 residues. With 6 bases removed from V and 8 bases from J, the gap between germline ends came to 16 bases. The CDR3 protein is CASSQQGWGGYTF. CDR3 DNA sequence: TGTGCCAGCAGTCAACAGGGCTGGGGGGGCTACACCTTC.

The genes are TRBV6-6 and TRBJ2-1; TRBD2 matches at 8 bases. V lost 5 bases, J lost 1 base, and 10 bases stayed unmatched. The CDR3 sequence is 17 residues long. Germline assignment: CDR1 MNHNY and CDR2 SVGAGI (reference sequence). The DNA for the CDR3 is TGTGCCAGCAGTCCGCGGACTAGCCCTTATTCCTACAATGAGCAGTTCTTC. Its protein product is CASSPRTSPYSYNEQFF.

The chain joins TRBV5-1 to TRBJ2-7, with 11 bases identical to TRBD2. The CDR3 loop spans 16 amino acids. The ends lost 3 bases at V and 7 bases at J; junction bases unmatched: 12. The germline V gene encodes CDR1 SGHRS and CDR2 YFSETQ. The CDR3 region is CASSSVLAGGPHEQYF. The CDR3 DNA sequence: TGCGCCAGCAGCTCCGTATTAGCGGGAGGGCCACATGAGCAGTACTTC.

V usage is TRBV24-1 and J usage is TRBJ2-7, with D tentatively TRBD1 (6 bases). V lost 3 bases to trimming and J lost 5 bases, with 16 bases between them. Germline V gives CDR1 KGHDR, CDR2 SFDVKD. This CDR3 is built from 15 residues. The CDR3, as DNA: TGTGCCACCAGTGATAACCGTCCACAGGGCCACGAGCAGTACTTC. Translation: CATSDNRPQGHEQYF.

The genes are TRBV29-1 and TRBJ1-1, with 7 nucleotides matching TRBD1. Trimming removed 3 bases from V and 6 bases from J; junction bases left unmatched: 7. Looked up from germline, CDR1 is SQVTM and CDR2 is ANQGSEA. The CDR3 is 13 amino acids. This CDR3 is CSVEEDTGAEAFF. The CDR3 DNA sequence: TGCAGCGTTGAGGAAGACACAGGGGCTGAAGCTTTCTTT.

This clone has more than one count but fewer than ten. This chain links TRBV6-5 with TRBJ1-6, with 9 bases that match TRBD1. The CDR3 covers 14 residues. After removal of 5 bases from V and 5 bases from J, the junction contained 1 base not matched to a gene. CDR1 and CDR2 (germline): MNHEY, SVGAGI. The CDR3 is CASSRTGDNSPLHF. The DNA of the CDR3 is TGTGCCAGCAGTCGGACAGGGGATAATTCACCCCTCCACTTT.

The rearrangement links TRBV6-5 to TRBJ1-5; D possibly corresponds to TRBD1 (6 bases). Germline loops: CDR1 MNHEY, CDR2 SVGAGI. The length of the CDR3 is 16 residues. The V end lost 2 bases, the J end lost 3 bases, and 14 bases lay between the germline ends. This CDR3 is CASSYVRGANNQPQHF. CDR3 sequence (DNA): TGTGCCAGCAGTTACGTGCGGGGGGCAAACAATCAGCCCCAGCATTTT.

This chain joins TRBV10-3 and TRBJ1-5, with D hard to call. Per germline, CDR1 ENHRY and CDR2 SYGVKD. V was pared by 10 bases and J by 0 bases, with 16 bases between. This CDR3 spans 15 amino acids. The CDR3 spells CATPAEVYSNQPQHF. The CDR3 nucleotides are TGTGCCACCCCGGCGGAAGTATATAGCAATCAGCCCCAGCATTTT.

J is TRBJ1-2 and V is TRBV25-1, with D possibly TRBD1 on 5 matching bases. The CDR3 runs to 14 residues. Germline-derived CDR1 and CDR2 are MGHDK and SYGVNS. V gave up 4 bases and J gave up 7 bases, with 16 bases separating them. In DNA, the CDR3 is TGTGCCAGCAGTGGGTCGCGGGGGGTGCTTGGCTACACCTTC. Protein sequence: CASSGSRGVLGYTF.

The chain joins TRBV10-1 to TRBJ2-1; TRBD2 matches at 15 bases. Germline loops: CDR1 WNHNN, CDR2 SYGVQD (reference sequence). This CDR3 has 18 amino acids. V lost 3 bases to trimming and J lost 0 bases; unmatched junction nucleotides: 3. For the CDR3, the DNA is TGCGCCAGCAGTGACGGACTAGCGGGAGGGAGCTCCTACAATGAGCAGTTCTTC. Its translation: CASSDGLAGGSSYNEQFF.

This clone was seen just once. J is TRBJ1-6 and V is TRBV27; D is possibly TRBD1 (5 bases). Deletions cut 3 bases from V and 10 bases from J, with 10 bases between. CDR3 size: 13 residues. Germline CDR1 reads MNHEY; CDR2 reads SMNVEV (reference sequence). In DNA, the CDR3 is TGTGCCAGCAGTTTCCAGGGTGGATCACCCCTCCACTTT. As protein: CASSFQGGSPLHF.

The chain couples TRBV27 to TRBJ1-2; TRBD1 matches 10 bases. This CDR3 is 13 amino acids long. V dropped 6 bases and J dropped 5; count of bases not matched to a gene: 3. Germline-derived CDR1 and CDR2 are MNHEY and SMNVEV (reference sequence). CDR3 bases: TGTGCCAGCAGCACGGGACAGGGGTATGGCTACACCTTC. This gives the protein CASSTGQGYGYTF.

V and J are TRBV27 and TRBJ2-1; D remains ambiguous. Per the germline V gene, CDR1 is MNHEY and CDR2 is SMNVEV (reference sequence). This CDR3 contains 15 residues. V lost 8 bases to trimming and J lost 1 base, with 15 bases between them. The CDR3 loop is CASSPSRQSYNEQFF. The CDR3 DNA follows: TGTGCCAGCTCCCCCAGCAGGCAGTCCTACAATGAGCAGTTCTTC.